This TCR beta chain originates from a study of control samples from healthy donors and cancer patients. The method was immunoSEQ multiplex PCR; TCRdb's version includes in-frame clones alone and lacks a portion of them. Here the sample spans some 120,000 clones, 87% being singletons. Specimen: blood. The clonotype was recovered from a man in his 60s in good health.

CDR3: CAWSARDRGSVYNSPLHF. In DNA form, the CDR3 reads TGTGCCTGGAGTGCTCGGGACAGGGGGTCAGTTTATAATTCACCCCTCCACTTT. This rearrangement joins TRBV30 to TRBJ1-6; 11 bases are a match to TRBD1. The CDR3 is 18 amino acids. Germline trimming cut 1 base from V and 4 bases from J; bases unmatched to any gene: 9. Germline V CDR1 and CDR2: GTSNPN, SVGIG (reference sequence).